This T cell receptor (beta chain) was sequenced for a study of T cells in narcolepsy. Study-wide context: Patients with NT1 or NT2 and healthy control donors were enrolled. Study conclusions and caveats: In some patient and control memory CD4+ samples, autoreactive clones were absent. Comparing one patient's CSF and blood CD4+ clonotypes highlighted HCRT- and TRIB2-specific autoreactive clonotypes. Autoreactive clonotypes reportedly recurred in blood of same and different patients, not controls.

V lost 1 base and J lost 5, with 8 bases in between. CDR3 length equals 13 residues. From germline, CDR1 is SGHTA and CDR2 FQGTGA. TCRdb's table, derived via immunoSEQ multiplex PCR, lists solely in-frame clones and lacks some. The sample consists of around 34,000 clones, 65% to 85% of them appearing once. Remarks on this clone: Its matching antigen is unknown.

This sequence joins TRBV7-3 and TRBJ2-5; a weak D match, TRBD2 (5 bases). Sequenced sample: memory (CD45RA-) CD4+ T cells from blood. The TCR comes from a human donor in good health. The CDR3 nucleotides read TGTGCCAGCAGCTTAAACTCGGGGGAGACCCAGTACTTC. This sequence encodes CASSLNSGETQYF.